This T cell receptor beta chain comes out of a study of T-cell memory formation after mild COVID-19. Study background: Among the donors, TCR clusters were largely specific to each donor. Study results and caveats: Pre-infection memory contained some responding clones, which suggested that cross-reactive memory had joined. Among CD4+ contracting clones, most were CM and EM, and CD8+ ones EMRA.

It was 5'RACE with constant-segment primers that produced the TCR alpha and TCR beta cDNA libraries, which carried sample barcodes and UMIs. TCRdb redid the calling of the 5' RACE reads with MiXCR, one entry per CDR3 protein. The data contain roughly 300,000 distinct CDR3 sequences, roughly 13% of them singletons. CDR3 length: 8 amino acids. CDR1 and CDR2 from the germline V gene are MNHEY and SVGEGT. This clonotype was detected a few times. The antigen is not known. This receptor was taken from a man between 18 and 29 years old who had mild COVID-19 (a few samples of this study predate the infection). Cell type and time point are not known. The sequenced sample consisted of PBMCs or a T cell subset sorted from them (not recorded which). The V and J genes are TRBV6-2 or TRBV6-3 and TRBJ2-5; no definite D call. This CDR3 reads CGEKTQYF. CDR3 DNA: TGTGGCGAAAAGACCCAGTACTTC.